This is a list of T cell receptor beta chains from one sample in a study of blood T cell repertoires in COVID-19. Profiled with immunoSEQ multiplex PCR; TCRdb holds only in-frame clones, not every one. The sample shows fewer than 60,000 clones, more than 70% of them seen only once. Sequencing was performed on peripheral blood. These receptors were obtained from a human donor in a cohort sampled during active COVID-19. The CDR3 runs from the conserved cysteine through the conserved F or W. A D gene is named only where the DNA matches it firmly. A clone size is listed for some rows: how often the clone was seen (once, few, many), or a class if it is expanded.

v_gene	d_gene	abundance	j_gene	CDR3nt	CDR3aa
TRBV12-3/TRBV12-4	-	few	TRBJ1-1	TGTGCCAGCACCGGGGACTGGGCTGAAGCTTTCTTT	CASTGDWAEAFF
TRBV29-1	-	-	TRBJ2-2	TGCAGCGTTTGGGAGGGGGTAACCGGGGAGCTGTTTTTT	CSVWEGVTGELFF
TRBV5-5	TRBD1	-	TRBJ1-4	TGTGCCAGCAGCTTTACAGGGGATTACAATGAAAAACTGTTTTTT	CASSFTGDYNEKLFF
TRBV10-3	-	-	TRBJ2-2	TGTGCCATCAGTGAGTGGGAGATCACCGGGGAGCTGTTTTTT	CAISEWEITGELFF
TRBV29-1	TRBD1	-	TRBJ2-1	TGCAGCGAACACAGGGGGAGCTCCTACAATGAGCAGTTCTTC	CSEHRGSSYNEQFF
TRBV3-1/TRBV3-2	TRBD1	-	TRBJ1-2	TGTGCCAGCAGCCAGGCTACAGGGGGACCCTATGGCTACACCTTC	CASSQATGGPYGYTF
TRBV18	TRBD2	-	TRBJ2-7	TGTGCCAGCCTGCGGACTAGCGGGGTGGGCGAGCAGTACTTC	CASLRTSGVGEQYF
TRBV9	TRBD1	-	TRBJ2-3	TGTGCCAGCAGCGACCGAGAAGGGGGCCTTACAGATACGCAGTATTTT	CASSDREGGLTDTQYF
TRBV5-4	-	-	TRBJ2-3	TGTGCCAGCAGCAGAAGGGGCGGCCTCACAGATACGCAGTATTTT	CASSRRGGLTDTQYF
TRBV7-3	-	-	TRBJ1-2	TGTGCCAGCAGCTTCACAGGGAACTATGGCTACACCTTC	CASSFTGNYGYTF
TRBV5-4	TRBD1	-	TRBJ1-2	TGTGCCAGCAGCCGGCAGGGGGCCGACTATGGCTACACCTTC	CASSRQGADYGYTF
TRBV5-1	TRBD2	-	TRBJ2-3	TGCGCCAGCAGCTTAGGCGGCGGGAGTACAGATACGCAGTATTTT	CASSLGGGSTDTQYF
TRBV24-1	TRBD1	-	TRBJ1-5	TGTGCCACCAGTCCCCGGACAGGGAGCAATCAGCCCCAGCATTTT	CATSPRTGSNQPQHF
TRBV7-9	TRBD1	-	TRBJ2-5	TGTGCCAGCAGCCCCGGGACAGCTAGTCAAGAGACCCAGTACTTC	CASSPGTASQETQYF
TRBV11-2	-	-	TRBJ2-3	TGTGCCAGCAGCTTAGGAGTTAAAGCAGATACGCAGTATTTT	CASSLGVKADTQYF
TRBV5-1	TRBD2	-	TRBJ2-1	TGCGCCAGCAGCTTGGGACTAGCGGGGGGTTTCGATGAGCAGTTCTTC	CASSLGLAGGFDEQFF
TRBV6-2/TRBV6-3	TRBD1	-	TRBJ1-1	TGTGCCAGCAGTTACTGGACAGGGGAAGCTTTCTTT	CASSYWTGEAFF
TRBV15	TRBD2	-	TRBJ2-3	TGTGCCACCAGCAGAGACCGCGGGAGGACAGATACGCAGTATTTT	CATSRDRGRTDTQYF
TRBV6-5	-	many	TRBJ2-7	TGTGCCAGCAGTTACGGGCAGGGTATATCCGAGCAGTACTTC	CASSYGQGISEQYF
TRBV6-5	-	-	TRBJ1-2	TGTGCCAGCAGTTACGCGCCAAAAGGGGGAGGCTACACCTTC	CASSYAPKGGGYTF
TRBV4-2	-	-	TRBJ2-7	TGTGCCAGCAGCCAAGAGCCGGGTCCCAAGACCTACGAGCAGTACTTC	CASSQEPGPKTYEQYF
TRBV12-3/TRBV12-4	-	once	TRBJ2-3	TGTGCCAGCAGAAACCGGGAAACGCAGTATTTT	CASRNRETQYF
TRBV6-5	TRBD1	few	TRBJ1-1	TGTGCCAGCAGGCAAACACAGGGGGCGATCACTGAAGCTTTCTTT	CASRQTQGAITEAFF
TRBV19	-	-	TRBJ1-3	TGTGCCAGTAGTTCTCGGACAGCGACGGGCTCTGGAAACACCATATATTTT	CASSSRTATGSGNTIYF
TRBV10-3	-	-	TRBJ2-7	TGTGCCATCAGTGGAGGGGGCGAGCAGTACTTC	CAISGGGEQYF
TRBV27	-	-	TRBJ1-3	TGTGCCAGCAGTTTAATAGGGAGCTCTGGAAACACCATATATTTT	CASSLIGSSGNTIYF
TRBV7-3	-	-	TRBJ2-6	TGTGCCAGCAGCAAAACAGGATTGAGGGCCAACGTCCTGACTTTC	CASSKTGLRANVLTF
TRBV5-1	-	-	TRBJ2-3	TGCGCCAGCAGCTTCGGGACTGGAAATACGCAGTATTTT	CASSFGTGNTQYF
TRBV7-8	-	-	TRBJ1-1	TGTGCCAGCAGCCGAGAGGCAGGGGCGAACACTGAAGCTTTCTTT	CASSREAGANTEAFF
TRBV6-6	TRBD1	once	TRBJ1-5	TGTGCCAGCAGGGGCCGGGACAGGGACAATCAGCCCCAGCATTTT	CASRGRDRDNQPQHF
TRBV10-3	-	once	TRBJ2-7	TGTGCCATCGGGTTCGTTCAGGGATCCGACTACGAGCAGTACTTC	CAIGFVQGSDYEQYF
TRBV9	-	-	TRBJ2-2	TGTGCCAGCAGCGTAGCTGGGGTTTTGACAGGCCGCACACCCGGGGAGCTGTTTTTT	CASSVAGVLTGRTPGELFF
TRBV30	TRBD2	-	TRBJ2-1	TGTGCCTGGGAAACAACCGGGACTAGGCAGTTCTTC	CAWETTGTRQFF
TRBV28	TRBD2	-	TRBJ2-4	TGTGCCAGCAGTTTATATCTGGGACTAGCGGATTTTTTTTCCAAAAACATTCAGTACTTC	CASSLYLGLADFFSKNIQYF
TRBV24-1	TRBD1	-	TRBJ2-7	TGTGCCACCAGTGACCGACAGGGGAGCGAGCAGTACTTC	CATSDRQGSEQYF
TRBV28	-	-	TRBJ2-1	TGTGCCAGCAGTTTGTTCGGCAGCGTACTACCTAGCTCCTACAATGAGCAGTTCTTC	CASSLFGSVLPSSYNEQFF
TRBV20-1	-	-	TRBJ1-1	TGCAGTGCACAATATACAGGAGAAGCTTTCTTT	CSAQYTGEAFF
TRBV19	TRBD1	-	TRBJ2-3	TGTGCCAGTAGTTTCAGGGGGACAGATACGCAGTATTTT	CASSFRGTDTQYF
TRBV12-3/TRBV12-4	TRBD1	-	TRBJ1-1	TGTGCCAGCATCAGGGGGGTGGGGACTGAAGCTTTCTTT	CASIRGVGTEAFF
TRBV7-9	-	-	TRBJ2-3	TGTGCCAGCAGCCGTCAGGGGTTGGGCACAGATACGCAGTATTTT	CASSRQGLGTDTQYF
TRBV2	TRBD2	few	TRBJ2-3	TGTGCCAGCAGTGAAGGACTAGCGGCCGGGTCGGATACGCAGTATTTT	CASSEGLAAGSDTQYF
TRBV25-1	-	-	TRBJ2-2	TGTGCCAGCAGGGGCAAGGACAGTTACTTGGACACCGGGGAGCTGTTTTTT	CASRGKDSYLDTGELFF
TRBV6-4	-	-	TRBJ1-1	TGTGCCAGCAGTGTTATGAACACTGAAGCTTTCTTT	CASSVMNTEAFF
TRBV5-5	TRBD1	-	TRBJ1-5	TGTGCCAGCAGCTTGGACGAAACAGGGGTTCAGCCCCAGCATTTT	CASSLDETGVQPQHF
TRBV7-8	-	-	TRBJ2-1	TGTGCCAGCAGCTTAAAACAGTACAATGAGCAGTTCTTC	CASSLKQYNEQFF
TRBV2	-	-	TRBJ2-1	TGTGCCAGCCTCCGGGACGGGAGATTCAATGAGCAGTTCTTC	CASLRDGRFNEQFF
TRBV4-3	-	-	TRBJ2-7	TGCGCCAGCAGCCAAGATCTTTCAGGATTTCCCCCCTACGAGCAGTACTTC	CASSQDLSGFPPYEQYF
TRBV19	TRBD2	-	TRBJ2-7	TGTGCCAGTAGTCTCCGCTCTAGCGGGGGGTCCTACGAGCAGTACTTC	CASSLRSSGGSYEQYF
TRBV4-1	-	-	TRBJ1-1	TGCGCCAGCAGCCAAGTAGAAAGCGGGTGGACTGAAGCTTTCTTT	CASSQVESGWTEAFF
TRBV3-1/TRBV3-2	TRBD1	-	TRBJ2-1	TGTGCCAGCAGCCCACCCGGGACAGGGAGTGGAGGTGAGCAGTTCTTC	CASSPPGTGSGGEQFF
TRBV11-2	-	few	TRBJ1-1	TGTGCCAGCAGCTTAGTGGGAGGGGGAAGGAACACTGAAGCTTTCTTT	CASSLVGGGRNTEAFF
TRBV6-5	-	-	TRBJ1-1	TGTGCCAGCAGTTCTGGCAGGGGAAGCACTGAAGCTTTCTTT	CASSSGRGSTEAFF
TRBV5-6	TRBD1	few	TRBJ2-5	TGTGCCAGCAGGGGGACAGGGAAGGGGGGCCAAGAGACCCAGTACTTC	CASRGTGKGGQETQYF
TRBV5-1	-	-	TRBJ1-1	TGCGCCAGCAGCTTGGTGGGAGCGAACACTGAAGCTTTCTTT	CASSLVGANTEAFF